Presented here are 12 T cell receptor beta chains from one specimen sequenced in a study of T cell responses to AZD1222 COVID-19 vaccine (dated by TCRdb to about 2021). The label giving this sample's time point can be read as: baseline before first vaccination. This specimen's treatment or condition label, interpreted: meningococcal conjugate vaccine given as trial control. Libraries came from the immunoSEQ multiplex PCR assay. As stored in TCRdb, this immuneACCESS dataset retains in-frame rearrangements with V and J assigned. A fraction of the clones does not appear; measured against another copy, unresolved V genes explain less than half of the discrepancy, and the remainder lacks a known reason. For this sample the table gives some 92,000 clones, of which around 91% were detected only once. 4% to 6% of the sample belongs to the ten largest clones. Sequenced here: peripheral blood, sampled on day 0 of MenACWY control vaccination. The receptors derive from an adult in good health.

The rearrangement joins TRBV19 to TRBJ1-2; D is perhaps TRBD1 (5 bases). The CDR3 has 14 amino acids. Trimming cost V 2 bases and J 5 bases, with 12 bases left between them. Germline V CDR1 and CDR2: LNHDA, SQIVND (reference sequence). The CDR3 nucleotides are TGTGCCAGTAGTATAACAGGAGAAATTTATGGCTACACCTTC. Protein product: CASSITGEIYGYTF.

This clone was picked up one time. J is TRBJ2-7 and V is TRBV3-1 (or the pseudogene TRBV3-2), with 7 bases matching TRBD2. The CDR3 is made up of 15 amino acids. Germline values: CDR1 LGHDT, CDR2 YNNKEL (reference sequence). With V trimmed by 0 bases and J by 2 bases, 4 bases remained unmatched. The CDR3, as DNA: TGTGCCAGCAGCCAAGACGCTAGCGGAGCCTACGAGCAGTACTTC. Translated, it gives CASSQDASGAYEQYF.

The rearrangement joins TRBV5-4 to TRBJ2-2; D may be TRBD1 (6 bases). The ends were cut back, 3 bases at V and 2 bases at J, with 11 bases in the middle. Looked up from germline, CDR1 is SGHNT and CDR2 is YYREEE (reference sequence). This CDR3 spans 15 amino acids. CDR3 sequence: CASSSQGRNTGELFF. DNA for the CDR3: TGTGCCAGCAGCTCCCAGGGGAGAAACACCGGGGAGCTGTTTTTT.

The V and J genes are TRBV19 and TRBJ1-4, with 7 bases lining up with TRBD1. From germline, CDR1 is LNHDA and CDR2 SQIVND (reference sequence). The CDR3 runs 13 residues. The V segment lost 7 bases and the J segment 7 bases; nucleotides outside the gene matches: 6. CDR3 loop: CASTRQGGEKLFF. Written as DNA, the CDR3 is TGTGCCAGTACCCGACAGGGTGGTGAAAAACTGTTTTTT.

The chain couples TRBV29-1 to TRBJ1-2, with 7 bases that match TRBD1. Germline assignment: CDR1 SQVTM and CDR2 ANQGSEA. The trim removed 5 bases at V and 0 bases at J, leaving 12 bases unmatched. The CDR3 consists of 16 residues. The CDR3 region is CSVIPGTVEPNYGYTF. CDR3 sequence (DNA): TGCAGCGTTATCCCCGGGACAGTGGAGCCTAACTATGGCTACACCTTC.

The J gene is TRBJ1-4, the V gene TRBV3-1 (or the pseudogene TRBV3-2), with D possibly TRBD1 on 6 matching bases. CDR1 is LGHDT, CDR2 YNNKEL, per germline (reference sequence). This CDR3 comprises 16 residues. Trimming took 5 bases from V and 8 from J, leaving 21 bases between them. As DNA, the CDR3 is TGTGCCAGCAGCTATTATGGGGGGGGCCTTGGAGAAAAACTGTTTTTT. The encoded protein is CASSYYGGGLGEKLFF.

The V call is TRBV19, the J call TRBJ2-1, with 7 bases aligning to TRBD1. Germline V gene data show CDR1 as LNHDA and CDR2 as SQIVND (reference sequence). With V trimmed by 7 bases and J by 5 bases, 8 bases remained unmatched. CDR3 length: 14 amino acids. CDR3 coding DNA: TGTGCCAGTACCAAGGGGGCAGGAGACAATGAGCAGTTCTTC. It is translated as CASTKGAGDNEQFF.

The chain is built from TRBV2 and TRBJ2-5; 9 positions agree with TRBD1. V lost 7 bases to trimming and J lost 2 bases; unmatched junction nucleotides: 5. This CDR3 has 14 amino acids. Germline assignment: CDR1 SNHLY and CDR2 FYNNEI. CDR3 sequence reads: CASNPGQGQETQYF. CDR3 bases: TGTGCCAGCAACCCGGGACAGGGTCAAGAGACCCAGTACTTC.

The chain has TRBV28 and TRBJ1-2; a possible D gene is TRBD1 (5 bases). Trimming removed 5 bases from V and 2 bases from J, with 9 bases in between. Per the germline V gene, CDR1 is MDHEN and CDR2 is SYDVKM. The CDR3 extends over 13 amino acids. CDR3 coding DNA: TGTGCCAGCAGTATACAGGCCAACTATGGCTACACCTTC. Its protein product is CASSIQANYGYTF.

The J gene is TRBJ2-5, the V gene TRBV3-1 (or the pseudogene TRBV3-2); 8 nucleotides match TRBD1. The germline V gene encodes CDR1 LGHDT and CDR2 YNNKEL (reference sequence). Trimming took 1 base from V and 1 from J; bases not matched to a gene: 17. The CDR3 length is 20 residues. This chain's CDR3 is CASSQVRAGGVGEGQETQYF. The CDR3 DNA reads TGTGCCAGCAGCCAAGTTCGGGCAGGGGGCGTCGGAGAGGGCCAAGAGACCCAGTACTTC.

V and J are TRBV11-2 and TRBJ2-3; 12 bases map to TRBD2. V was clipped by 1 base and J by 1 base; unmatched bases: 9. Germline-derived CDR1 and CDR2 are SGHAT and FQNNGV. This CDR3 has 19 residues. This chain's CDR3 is CASSLALAGGSFGTDTQYF. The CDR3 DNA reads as TGTGCCAGCAGCTTAGCTCTAGCGGGGGGGTCGTTCGGCACAGATACGCAGTATTTT.

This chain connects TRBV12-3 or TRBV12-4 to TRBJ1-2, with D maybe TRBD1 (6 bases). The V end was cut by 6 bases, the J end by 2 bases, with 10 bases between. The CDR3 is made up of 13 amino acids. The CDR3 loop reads CASSPDRNYGYTF. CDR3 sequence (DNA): TGTGCCAGCAGCCCCGACAGGAACTATGGCTACACCTTC.